A single sample is the source of the 5 T cell receptor beta chains below, sequenced in a study of blood T cell repertoires in COVID-19. Clones were sequenced by immunoSEQ multiplex PCR, and TCRdb holds only the in-frame ones, with some missing. The profile shows approximately 110,000 clones, around nine tenths of them singletons. The sample comprised peripheral blood. These receptors were taken from a woman between 45 and 65 years old with active or convalescent COVID-19.

The chain joins TRBV10-3 to TRBJ1-1; 7 bases line up with TRBD1. The ends lost 4 bases at V and 1 base at J; junction bases unmatched: 6. CDR3 size: 15 residues. The germline CDR1 and CDR2 sequences are ENHRY and SYGVKD. The CDR3 sequence: CAISGRDRGNTEAFF. The DNA of the CDR3 is TGTGCCATCAGTGGCAGGGACAGAGGGAACACTGAAGCTTTCTTT.

The rearrangement uses TRBV11-2 and TRBJ2-1, with 13 bases lining up with TRBD2. The CDR3 runs 14 residues. V lost 4 bases and J lost 11; bases outside the gene matches: 5. CDR1 and CDR2 from the germline V gene are SGHAT and FQNNGV. The CDR3 region has the DNA TGTGCCAGCAGCTCCGGGACTAGCGGGAAGAAGCAGTTCTTC. Protein: CASSSGTSGKKQFF.

This chain joins TRBV6-5 and TRBJ2-1, with a weak D call TRBD1 (6 bases). Trimming cost V 7 bases and J 7 bases, with 17 bases left between them. Germline V gene sequence: CDR1 MNHEY, CDR2 SVGAGI. The CDR3 spans 14 residues. CDR3 amino acids: CASMARVGGNEQFF. For the CDR3, the DNA is TGTGCCAGCATGGCCCGGGTAGGGGGTAATGAGCAGTTCTTC.

This sequence joins TRBV7-2 and TRBJ2-7, with 10 nucleotides matching TRBD2. The junction had 8 bases not matched to a gene; V was cut back by 9 bases and J by 6 bases. The CDR3 has 13 residues. The V gene's germline CDR1 is SGHTA and CDR2 FQGNSA. The CDR3 bases are TGTGCCAGAAGGGGTCTAGCGGGAGCCGAGCAGTACTTC. Its translation: CARRGLAGAEQYF.

The genes are TRBV5-6 and TRBJ2-3, with D possibly TRBD1 on 6 matching bases. This CDR3 contains 16 residues. Trimming cost V 2 bases and J 0 bases, with 13 bases left between them. Germline CDR1 SGHDT, CDR2 YYEEEE. CDR3 sequence (DNA): TGTGCCAGCAGCTTATGGACAGACCCGAGCACAGATACGCAGTATTTT. It encodes CASSLWTDPSTDTQYF.